The 32 T cell receptor beta chains in this list originate from one sample, sequenced in a study of blood T cell repertoires in COVID-19. Sequencing used immunoSEQ multiplex PCR; TCRdb keeps in-frame clones, though not all of them. Seen here are about 310,000 clones, around 90% observed once, and the top ten hold more than 8.5%. Sequencing was performed on PBMCs or T cells enriched from blood (not recorded which). All receptors derive from a young woman who had recovered from COVID-19.

This clone appeared a single time. The rearrangement links TRBV11-2 to TRBJ2-5; D is unresolved. Trimming pared 5 bases from V and 2 bases from J, leaving 12 bases between. CDR1 SGHAT and CDR2 FQNNGV come from the germline V gene. This CDR3 is 14 amino acids long. CDR3 loop: CASSPTPGQETQYF. The CDR3 DNA reads as TGTGCCAGCAGCCCAACCCCAGGTCAAGAGACCCAGTACTTC.

V is TRBV7-8 and J is TRBJ2-1; 7 bases are shared with TRBD1. The CDR3 sequence is 15 residues long. The ends lost 4 bases at V and 0 bases at J; junction bases unmatched: 3. The germline V gene encodes CDR1 SGHVS and CDR2 FQNEAQ. The CDR3 sequence: CASSWGQRSYNEQFF. The CDR3 DNA reads as TGTGCCAGCAGCTGGGGACAGCGCTCCTACAATGAGCAGTTCTTC.

The gene calls are TRBV28 and TRBJ1-5; no firm D call. The CDR3 contains 13 residues. The V gene lost 6 bases and the J gene lost 2 bases, with 8 bases spanning the gap. Looked up from germline, CDR1 is MDHEN and CDR2 is SYDVKM. CDR3 protein: CASRMEGNQPQHF. In nucleotides, the CDR3 is TGTGCCAGCAGGATGGAGGGCAATCAGCCCCAGCATTTT.

V is TRBV28 and J is TRBJ1-2, with D hard to call. The V gene lost 10 bases and the J gene lost 0 bases, with 15 bases spanning the gap. Germline CDR1 reads MDHEN; CDR2 reads SYDVKM. The CDR3 has 14 amino acids. CDR3 region: CATPNDITNYGYTF. CDR3 nucleotide sequence: TGTGCCACCCCAAATGACATAACTAACTATGGCTACACCTTC.

The J gene is TRBJ1-2, the V gene TRBV15, with 7 bases aligning to TRBD1. The CDR3 has 19 residues. Germline values: CDR1 LNHNV, CDR2 YYDKDF (reference sequence). With V trimmed by 0 bases and J by 1 base, 14 bases remained unmatched. In nucleotides, the CDR3 is TGTGCCACCAGCAGAGATCTGATCTCAGGGGGTCGGCTTAACTATGGCTACACCTTC. Translating gives CATSRDLISGGRLNYGYTF.

The rearrangement links TRBV5-6 to TRBJ2-7, with a tentative D call TRBD1 (6 bases). V lost 0 bases and J lost 4, with 14 bases in between. The V gene's germline CDR1 is SGHDT and CDR2 YYEEEE. The CDR3 sequence is 15 residues long. The CDR3, as DNA: TGTGCCAGCAGCTTGGTGGGGGCGAGTCAGTACGAGCAGTACTTC. This translates into CASSLVGASQYEQYF. The variable domain in full, with the rest retrieved from reference TRBV5-6 and TRBJ2-7, is DAGVTQSPTHLIKTRGQQVTLRCSPKSGHDTVSWYQQALGQGPQFIFQYYEEEERQRGNFPDRFSGHQFPNYSSELNVNALLLGDSALYLCASSLVGASQYEQYFGPGTRLTVT.

V is TRBV28 and J is TRBJ2-2, with a tentative D call TRBD2 (5 bases). The germline V gene encodes CDR1 MDHEN and CDR2 SYDVKM. Between the trimmed V and J ends, which lost 5 bases and 5 bases, there was a span of 15 bases. The CDR3 covers 15 residues. The CDR3 protein is CASSTGERRTGELFF. The DNA for the CDR3 is TGTGCCAGCAGTACCGGGGAAAGGAGGACCGGGGAGCTGTTTTTT.

The genes are TRBV5-5 and TRBJ1-1; possibly TRBD1 for D (5 bases). V was cut by 0 bases and J by 2 bases, with 8 bases left in between. The length of the CDR3 is 14 residues. CDR1 SGHKS and CDR2 YYEKEE come from the germline V gene (reference sequence). CDR3 coding DNA: TGTGCCAGCAGCTTGGTGACAGCCAACACTGAAGCTTTCTTT. This translates into CASSLVTANTEAFF.

The V and J genes are TRBV28 and TRBJ1-4, with 7 bases fitting TRBD1. Germline assignment: CDR1 MDHEN and CDR2 SYDVKM. Unmatched junction bases numbered 4, after V lost 4 bases and J lost 5 bases. The CDR3 extends over 14 amino acids. CDR3 nucleotides: TGTGCCAGCAGTTCCAGGGGGTTGAATGAAAAACTGTTTTTT. Its protein product is CASSSRGLNEKLFF. Drawing the rest from reference TRBV28 and TRBJ1-4, the complete variable domain is DVKVTQSSRYLVKRTGEKVFLECVQDMDHENMFWYRQDPGLGLRLIYFSYDVKMKEKGDIPEGYSVSREKKERFSLILESASTNQTSMYLCASSSRGLNEKLFFGSGTQLSVL.

The J gene is TRBJ2-3, the V gene TRBV7-3, with D possibly matching TRBD2 (6 bases). Germline CDR1 reads SGHTA; CDR2 reads FQGTGA. V dropped 2 bases and J dropped 0 bases, with 9 bases sitting between them. The CDR3 is 15 amino acids. CDR3 in amino acids: CASSLRAGSTDTQYF. CDR3 in DNA: TGTGCCAGCAGCTTACGTGCGGGGAGCACAGATACGCAGTATTTT.

This chain joins TRBV7-8 and TRBJ1-1, with 9 bases aligning to TRBD1. The germline V gene has CDR1 SGHVS and CDR2 FQNEAQ. This CDR3 is built from 14 residues. The V and J ends lost 0 bases and 13 bases, in that order; junction bases with no gene match: 9. CDR3 bases: TGTGCCAGCAGCTTAGCCGGGACAGGGCCCGTCGATTTCTTT. The encoded protein is CASSLAGTGPVDFF.

This chain joins TRBV5-1 and TRBJ1-4, with D perhaps TRBD1 (5 bases). The germline V gene encodes CDR1 SGHRS and CDR2 YFSETQ. V shed 1 base and J shed 5 bases, with 9 bases lying between them. CDR3 length: 14 residues. This CDR3 is CASSLLGLNEKLFF. The CDR3 nucleotides are TGCGCCAGCAGCTTGTTGGGGCTGAATGAAAAACTGTTTTTT.

The chain combines TRBV25-1 with TRBJ1-1, with a tentative D call TRBD1 (5 bases). Per the germline V gene, CDR1 is MGHDK and CDR2 is SYGVNS. The CDR3 totals 15 residues. Trimming took 2 bases from V and 6 from J, leaving 16 bases between them. CDR3 nucleotides: TGTGCCAGCAGTGAACCCGCGGGGGTTAACTCTGAAGCTTTCTTT. Translated, it gives CASSEPAGVNSEAFF.

The chain is built from TRBV7-9 and TRBJ2-7; 7 nucleotides line up with TRBD1. This CDR3 region has 13 residues. The germline CDR1 and CDR2 sequences are SEHNR and FQNEAQ (reference sequence). V gave up 3 bases and J gave up 4 bases; unmatched junction bases: 3. CDR3 sequence: CASSFRDRYEQYF. The CDR3 nucleotides read TGTGCCAGCAGCTTCCGGGACAGATACGAGCAGTACTTC.

This clone was recorded a few times. The chain carries TRBV12-3 or TRBV12-4 and TRBJ2-2; 7 bases align to TRBD1. The CDR3 contains 13 residues. CDR3 sequence: CASRDRIYGELFF. In nucleotides, the CDR3 is TGTGCGAGTAGGGACAGAATCTATGGGGAGCTGTTTTTT.

V usage is TRBV28 and J usage is TRBJ1-2; unclear D gene. The CDR3 is 13 amino acids. Germline values: CDR1 MDHEN, CDR2 SYDVKM. V was clipped by 2 bases and J by 6 bases, with 10 bases between them. The CDR3 protein is CASSLKPSHGYTF. The CDR3 DNA reads as TGTGCCAGCAGTTTAAAGCCATCCCATGGCTACACCTTC.

The gene calls are TRBV19 and TRBJ2-1; 9 bases map to TRBD1. Germline V CDR1 and CDR2: LNHDA, SQIVND (reference sequence). Unmatched junction bases numbered 5, after V lost 5 bases and J lost 3 bases. There are 15 residues in the CDR3. The CDR3 spells CASSEQGADYNEQFF. For the CDR3, the DNA is TGTGCCAGTAGTGAACAGGGGGCTGACTACAATGAGCAGTTCTTC. Full variable domain (remainder filled in from reference TRBV19 and TRBJ2-1): DGGITQSPKYLFRKEGQNVTLSCEQNLNHDAMYWYRQDPGQGLRLIYYSQIVNDFQKGDIAEGYSVSREKKESFPLTVTSAQKNPTAFYLCASSEQGADYNEQFFGPGTRLTVL.

The V gene is TRBV7-3, the J gene TRBJ2-5, with TRBD2 matching over 10 bases. V dropped 6 bases and J dropped 4; count of bases not matched to a gene: 11. The CDR3 consists of 16 residues. Germline CDR1 is SGHTA and CDR2 is FQGTGA. CDR3 amino acids: CASSYSGGTSPETQYF. CDR3 coding DNA: TGTGCCAGCAGTTATAGCGGGGGGACCTCCCCAGAGACCCAGTACTTC.

The chain joins TRBV3-1 (or the pseudogene TRBV3-2) to TRBJ2-5, with TRBD2 identical over 8 bases. This CDR3 comprises 18 residues. CDR1 is LGHDT, CDR2 YNNKEL, per germline (reference sequence). The V and J ends lost 0 bases and 5 bases, in that order; junction bases with no gene match: 14. CDR3 DNA sequence: TGTGCCAGCAGCCAAGAGAGTTTACGGGGGGGCCTGGGGGAGACCCAGTACTTC. It encodes CASSQESLRGGLGETQYF.

The CDR3 sequence: CASSQDLRGDNQPQHF. The CDR3 DNA follows: TGTGCCAGCAGCCAAGACCTCAGGGGAGACAATCAGCCCCAGCATTTT. The chain employs TRBV3-1 (or the pseudogene TRBV3-2) and TRBJ1-5, with D tentatively TRBD1 (6 bases). V was clipped by 0 bases and J by 3 bases, with 12 bases between them. Germline lookup yields CDR1 LGHDT and CDR2 YNNKEL (reference sequence). There are 16 residues in the CDR3.

This sequence joins TRBV28 and TRBJ2-5; possibly TRBD2 for D (5 bases). CDR1 and CDR2 from the germline V gene are MDHEN and SYDVKM. This CDR3 spans 15 amino acids. The V end lost 5 bases, the J end lost 5 bases, and 18 bases lay between the germline ends. The CDR3 loop reads CASSIPGSIEETQYF. CDR3 in DNA: TGTGCCAGCAGTATACCGGGATCTATCGAGGAGACCCAGTACTTC.

V usage is TRBV4-1 and J usage is TRBJ1-6; D not certain. This CDR3 comprises 15 residues. Trimming took off 1 base at V and 9 bases at J, with 13 bases between the two ends. Germline V gives CDR1 MGHRA, CDR2 YSYEKL. CDR3: CASSQVGGVGSPLHF. CDR3 in DNA: TGCGCCAGCAGCCAAGTAGGTGGAGTTGGTTCACCCCTCCACTTT.

The V call is TRBV19, the J call TRBJ1-3, with D possibly matching TRBD1 (6 bases). The ends were cut back, 4 bases at V and 0 bases at J, with 16 bases in the middle. The CDR3 sequence is 17 residues long. Germline V lookup: CDR1 LNHDA, CDR2 SQIVND (reference sequence). DNA for the CDR3: TGTGCCAGTAGTACCGGACAGCCCCAATACTCTGGAAACACCATATATTTT. This translates into CASSTGQPQYSGNTIYF.

The chain has TRBV6-6 and TRBJ2-2; 11 bases are shared with TRBD1. CDR1 and CDR2 from the germline V gene are MNHNY and SVGAGI (reference sequence). Unmatched junction bases numbered 9, after V lost 6 bases and J lost 9 bases. This CDR3 contains 15 residues. In nucleotides, the CDR3 is TGTGCCAGCAGCAGCCGGGACAGGGGGTCCAGGGAGCTGTTTTTT. As protein: CASSSRDRGSRELFF.

The chain joins TRBV6-5 to TRBJ1-2, with D possibly being TRBD1 (5 bases). The CDR3 consists of 12 residues. The germline V gene encodes CDR1 MNHEY and CDR2 SVGAGI. V lost 6 bases to trimming and J lost 8 bases, with 13 bases between them. CDR3 protein: CASRGPVGGYTF. The CDR3 coding sequence is TGTGCCAGCAGGGGGCCCGTAGGGGGCTACACCTTC.

The V gene is TRBV10-3, the J gene TRBJ2-7; possible D gene TRBD1, 5 bases. The CDR3 is 15 amino acids. Trimming pared 6 bases from V and 5 bases from J, leaving 20 bases between. Looked up from germline, CDR1 is ENHRY and CDR2 is SYGVKD. CDR3 sequence: CAIRNQEVQGNEQYF. In DNA, the CDR3 is TGTGCCATCAGGAACCAAGAGGTCCAGGGTAACGAGCAGTACTTC.

The V call is TRBV5-1, the J call TRBJ1-5, with 7 bases fitting TRBD1. Germline trimming cut 4 bases from V and 0 bases from J; bases unmatched to any gene: 4. Germline-derived CDR1 and CDR2 are SGHRS and YFSETQ. The CDR3 covers 15 residues. CDR3 region: CASSPGQYSNQPQHF. The CDR3, as DNA: TGCGCCAGCAGCCCGGGACAGTATAGCAATCAGCCCCAGCATTTT.

The chain links TRBV19 to TRBJ1-5; D call uncertain. The CDR3 consists of 13 residues. V dropped 8 bases and J dropped 4 bases, with 12 bases sitting between them. The germline V gene encodes CDR1 LNHDA and CDR2 SQIVND (reference sequence). CDR3 loop: CASSSRANQPQHF. CDR3 nucleotide sequence: TGTGCCAGTTCGTCGAGGGCGAATCAGCCCCAGCATTTT.

The chain combines TRBV23-1 with TRBJ2-2; 10 positions match TRBD1. TRBV23-1 is an ORF, and what it does is uncertain. The CDR3 loop spans 14 amino acids. V lost 11 bases to trimming and J lost 3 bases; unmatched junction nucleotides: 6. The DNA of the CDR3 is TGCGCCTGGGACAGGGGCCTCTACACCGGGGAGCTGTTTTTT. Translated: CAWDRGLYTGELFF.

The chain recombines TRBV27 with TRBJ2-1; 11 bases line up with TRBD2. The V gene end was trimmed by 1 base and the J gene end by 5 bases; junction bases not matched to a gene: 10. The germline V gene has CDR1 MNHEY and CDR2 SMNVEV (reference sequence). This CDR3 is 18 amino acids long. The DNA for the CDR3 is TGTGCCAGCAGTTTATGGTCCTCGCCGGGACTAGCGGACAATGAGCAGTTCTTC. Translated, it gives CASSLWSSPGLADNEQFF.

The chain has TRBV28 and TRBJ2-5; 9 nucleotides match TRBD1. CDR1 and CDR2 from the germline V gene are MDHEN and SYDVKM. This CDR3 comprises 15 residues. Unmatched junction bases numbered 5, after V lost 4 bases and J lost 2 bases. The CDR3 is CASSYRDRVQETQYF. The CDR3 DNA reads as TGTGCCAGCAGTTACCGGGACAGGGTGCAAGAGACCCAGTACTTC.

This chain connects TRBV5-6 to TRBJ2-3; D is perhaps TRBD2 (6 bases). This CDR3 spans 16 amino acids. Germline loops: CDR1 SGHDT, CDR2 YYEEEE. Trimming cost V 4 bases and J 0 bases, with 15 bases left between them. CDR3 bases: TGTGCCAGCAGCCCCTCGTGGGGGACTAGCACAGATACGCAGTATTTT. Translation gives CASSPSWGTSTDTQYF.